Included here is one TCR beta chain sequence, with context. TCRdb's table, derived via immunoSEQ multiplex PCR, lists solely in-frame clones and lacks some. The sample shows 380,000 or so clones, about 80% of them seen only once. V was clipped by 6 bases and J by 0 bases, with 15 bases between them. The CDR3 sequence is 16 residues long. Germline values: CDR1 MDHEN, CDR2 SYDVKM. The sample belongs to a study of blood T cell repertoires in COVID-19. The overall study: Acute-phase and convalescent COVID-19 samples originated in the United States, Italy and Spain. Sample material is recorded as cDNA or gDNA derived from T cells, B-cell-depleted T cells, or PBMCs.

Sequencing was carried out using peripheral blood. The sequence was obtained from a human donor with acute or convalescent COVID-19. The donor label of this sample is uncertain. V is TRBV28 and J is TRBJ2-1, with TRBD2 as a possible D gene (6 bases). The CDR3 protein is CASSLTDGSSYNEQFF. CDR3 in DNA: TGTGCCAGCAGCTTAACCGACGGGAGCTCCTACAATGAGCAGTTCTTC.